This paragraph covers one TCR beta chain sequence. Its antigen is undetermined. The sample comes from a study of cytomegalovirus exposure and HLA in healthy donors. Looking at the study overall: Among the 370 or so donors who were genotyped, about 84% fell in the genetic ancestry cluster that is associated with self-reported Caucasian donors. Whole-study results and caveats: In an earlier analysis, most TCR beta V segments were productive about 90% or about 30% of the time.

V dropped 6 bases and J dropped 5 bases, with 20 bases sitting between them. This CDR3 comprises 16 residues. Germline values: CDR1 SEHNR, CDR2 FQNEAQ (reference sequence). PCR amplification relied on 60 Vbeta primers (plus 13 Jbeta primers). Measured with immunoSEQ multiplex PCR; TCRdb has only the in-frame clones, and not every one. Of around 150,000 clones listed, around 75% are singletons. V usage is TRBV7-9 and J usage is TRBJ2-1; D possibly corresponds to TRBD2 (6 bases). This receptor was obtained from a man between 35 and 55 years old in good health and CMV-seronegative. Specimen: PBMCs. CDR3 coding DNA: TGTGCCAGCAGACCGGGGAGGCTAGACTATCACAATGAGCAGTTCTTC. It codes for CASRPGRLDYHNEQFF.